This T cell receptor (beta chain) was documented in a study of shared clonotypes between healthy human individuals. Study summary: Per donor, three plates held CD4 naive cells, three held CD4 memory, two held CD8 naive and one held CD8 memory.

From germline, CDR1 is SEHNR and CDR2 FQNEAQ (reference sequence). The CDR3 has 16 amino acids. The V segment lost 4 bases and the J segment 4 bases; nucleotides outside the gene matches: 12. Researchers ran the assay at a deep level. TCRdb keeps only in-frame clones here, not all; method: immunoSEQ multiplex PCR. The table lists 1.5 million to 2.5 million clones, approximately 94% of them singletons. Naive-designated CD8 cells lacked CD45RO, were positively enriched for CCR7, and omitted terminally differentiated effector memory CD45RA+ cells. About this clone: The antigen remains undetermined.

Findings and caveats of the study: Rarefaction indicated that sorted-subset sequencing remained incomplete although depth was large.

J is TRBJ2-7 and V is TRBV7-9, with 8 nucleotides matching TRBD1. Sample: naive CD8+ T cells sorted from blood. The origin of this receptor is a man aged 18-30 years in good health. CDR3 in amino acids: CASSSQTGTGPYEQYF. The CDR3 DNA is TGTGCCAGCAGCTCGCAGACCGGGACAGGACCATACGAGCAGTACTTC.